Sequencing of this T cell receptor (beta chain) was carried out in a study of shared clonotypes between healthy human individuals. It was about 180 ng DNA, 28,000 or so T cell genomes, that sorted-subset replicate PCRs used. Assay used: immunoSEQ multiplex PCR; TCRdb lists only in-frame clones, some missing. The sample consists of some 2 million clones, 95% of them appearing once. The CDR3 consists of 15 residues. V was shortened by 1 base and J by 1 base, with 10 bases between the two germline ends. CDR1 is MGHRA and CDR2 is YSYEKL in the germline V gene. CD45RA+ naive and CD45RA-negative memory subsets were separated from CD4+ cells.

The sample was naive CD4+ T cells sorted from blood. Specified subset: CD45RA+ positively selected. This sequence joins TRBV4-1 and TRBJ2-5; tentative D call: TRBD2 (6 bases). The TCR sequence derives from a man aged 18-30 years in good health. DNA for the CDR3: TGCGCCAGCAGCCAAGCCGGGAGCCTCCAAGAGACCCAGTACTTC. It is translated as CASSQAGSLQETQYF.